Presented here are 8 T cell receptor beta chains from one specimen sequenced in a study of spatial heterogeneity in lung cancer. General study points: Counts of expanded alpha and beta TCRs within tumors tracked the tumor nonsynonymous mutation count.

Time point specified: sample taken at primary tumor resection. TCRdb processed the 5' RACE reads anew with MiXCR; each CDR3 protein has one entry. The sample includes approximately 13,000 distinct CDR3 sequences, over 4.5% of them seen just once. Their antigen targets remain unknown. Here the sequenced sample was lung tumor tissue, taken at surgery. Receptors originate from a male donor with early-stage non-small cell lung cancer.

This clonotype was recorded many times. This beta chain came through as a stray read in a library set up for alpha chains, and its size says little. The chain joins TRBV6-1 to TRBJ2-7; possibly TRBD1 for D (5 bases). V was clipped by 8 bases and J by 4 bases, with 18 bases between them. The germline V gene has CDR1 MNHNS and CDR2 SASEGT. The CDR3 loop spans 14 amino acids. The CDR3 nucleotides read TGTGCCAGCGGAGAGCAGGGATCCCTTTACGAGCAGTACTTC. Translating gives CASGEQGSLYEQYF.

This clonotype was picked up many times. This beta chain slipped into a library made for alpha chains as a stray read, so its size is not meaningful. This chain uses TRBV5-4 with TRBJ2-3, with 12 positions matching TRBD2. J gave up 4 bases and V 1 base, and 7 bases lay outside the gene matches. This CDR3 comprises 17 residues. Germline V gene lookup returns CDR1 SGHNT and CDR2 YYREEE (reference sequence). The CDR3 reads CASSLYLAGGPADTQYF. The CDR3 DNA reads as TGTGCCAGCAGCTTGTACCTAGCGGGGGGGCCCGCAGATACGCAGTATTTT.

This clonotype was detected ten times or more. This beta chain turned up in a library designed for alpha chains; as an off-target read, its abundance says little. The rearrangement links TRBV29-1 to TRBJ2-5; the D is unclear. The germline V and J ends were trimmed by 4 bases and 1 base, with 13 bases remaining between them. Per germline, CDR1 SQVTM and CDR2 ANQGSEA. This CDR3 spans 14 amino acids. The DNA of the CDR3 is TGCAGCGTTGCCCGGGCCGCTTTCCAAGAGACCCAGTACTTC. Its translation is CSVARAAFQETQYF.

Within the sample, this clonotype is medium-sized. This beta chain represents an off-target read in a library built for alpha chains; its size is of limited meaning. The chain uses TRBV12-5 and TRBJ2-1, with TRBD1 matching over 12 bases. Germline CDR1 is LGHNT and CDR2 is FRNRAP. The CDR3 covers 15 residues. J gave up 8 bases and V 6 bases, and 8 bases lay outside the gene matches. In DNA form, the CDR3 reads TGTGCTAGTGGCTGGGGACAGGGGGCGAGTGATGAGCAGTTCTTC. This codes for CASGWGQGASDEQFF. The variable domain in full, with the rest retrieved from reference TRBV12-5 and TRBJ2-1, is DARVTQTPRHKVTEMGQEVTMRCQPILGHNTVFWYRQTMMQGLELLAYFRNRAPLDDSGMPKDRFSAEMPDATLATLKIQPSEPRDSAVYFCASGWGQGASDEQFFGPGTRLTVL.

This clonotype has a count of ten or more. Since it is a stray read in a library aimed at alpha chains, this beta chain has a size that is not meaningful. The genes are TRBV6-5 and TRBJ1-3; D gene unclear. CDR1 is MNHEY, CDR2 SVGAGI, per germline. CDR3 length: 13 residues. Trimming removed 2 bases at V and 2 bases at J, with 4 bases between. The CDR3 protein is CASSYEAGNTIYF. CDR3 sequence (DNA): TGTGCCAGCAGTTACGAAGCTGGAAACACCATATATTTT.

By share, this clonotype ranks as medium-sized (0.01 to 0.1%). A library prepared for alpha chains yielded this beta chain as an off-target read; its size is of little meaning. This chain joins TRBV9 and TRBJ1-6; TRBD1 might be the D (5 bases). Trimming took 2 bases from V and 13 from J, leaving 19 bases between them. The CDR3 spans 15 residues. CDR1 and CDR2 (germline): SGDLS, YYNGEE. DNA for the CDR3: TGTGCCAGCAGCGTGGGACGCGGTTTCGAACTCCCCCTCCACTTT. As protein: CASSVGRGFELPLHF. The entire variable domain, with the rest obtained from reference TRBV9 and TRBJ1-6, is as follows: DSGVTQTPKHLITATGQRVTLRCSPRSGDLSVYWYQQSLDQGLQFLIQYYNGEERAKGNILERFSAQQFPDLHSELNLSSLELGDSALYFCASSVGRGFELPLHFGNGTRLTVT.

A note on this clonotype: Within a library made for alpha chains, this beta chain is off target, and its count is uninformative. The CDR3 protein is CSAQRGGRGDTQYF. In DNA, the CDR3 is TGCAGTGCTCAGCGGGGGGGCCGGGGAGATACGCAGTATTTT. V and J are TRBV20-1 and TRBJ2-3; the match to TRBD2 covers 10 bases. Germline CDR1 DFQATT, CDR2 SNEGSKA (reference sequence). The length of the CDR3 is 14 residues. The J segment lost 5 bases and the V segment lost 5 bases, leaving 7 bases of the junction unmatched.

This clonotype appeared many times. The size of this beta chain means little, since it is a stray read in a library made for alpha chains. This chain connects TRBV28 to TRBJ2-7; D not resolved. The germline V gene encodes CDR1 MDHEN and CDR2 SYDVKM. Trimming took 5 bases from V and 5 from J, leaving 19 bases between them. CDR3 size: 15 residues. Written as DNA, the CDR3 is TGTGCCAGCAGTCCAGTCAGATACCTCGGCCACGAGCAGTACTTC. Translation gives CASSPVRYLGHEQYF.